The subject of this entry is one T cell receptor (beta chain). Its specificity is unknown. The CDR3 length is 15 residues. Germline CDR1 and CDR2: SGHRS and YFSETQ. Trimming removed 1 base at V and 8 bases at J, with 16 bases between. This specimen belongs to a study of cytomegalovirus exposure and HLA in healthy donors. Study outcomes and limitations: TCR beta chains numbering roughly 150 were designated cytomegalovirus-associated.

PCR employed 60 Vbeta and 13 Jbeta primers. Some clones are missing from TCRdb's copy, which holds only in-frame ones; the method was immunoSEQ multiplex PCR. The profile covers around 120,000 clones, with 65% to 80% appearing a single time and 30% taken by the ten largest. V is TRBV5-1 and J is TRBJ2-1, with D perhaps TRBD1 (5 bases). The sequenced sample was PBMCs. The sequence was obtained from a man in his fifties or sixties in good health and CMV-seropositive. In nucleotides, the CDR3 is TGCGCCAGCAGCTTGTTTGGCAGGGTGGTCGATGAGCAGTTCTTC. Translating gives CASSLFGRVVDEQFF.